Following are 19 T cell receptor beta chains from one sample sequenced in a study of blood T cell repertoires in COVID-19. Profiled with immunoSEQ multiplex PCR; TCRdb holds only in-frame clones, not every one. The sample shows about 360,000 clones, approximately 77% of them seen only once. The sequenced material came from peripheral blood. The receptors were gathered from a human donor with acute or convalescent COVID-19. The donor label of this sample is uncertain.

The DNA of the CDR3 is TGTGCCTGCCCGACTTGGGACAGGCGATCCTCCTACGAGCAGTACTTC. Translating gives CACPTWDRRSSYEQYF. The chain joins TRBV30 to TRBJ2-7; 8 positions agree with TRBD1. The CDR3 contains 16 residues. The germline CDR1 and CDR2 sequences are GTSNPN and SVGIG (reference sequence). V shed 6 bases, J shed 0 bases, and the junction held 13 bases outside the gene matches.

Notes on this clone: The same CDR3 is also encoded by other DNA sequences in this sample. V gene TRBV5-1 combines with J gene TRBJ2-7, with 7 bases matching TRBD1. The V and J ends lost 0 bases and 3 bases, in that order; junction bases with no gene match: 3. This CDR3 is built from 14 residues. CDR1 and CDR2 (germline): SGHRS, YFSETQ. The CDR3 loop reads CASSLGQGGYEQYF. The CDR3 bases are TGCGCCAGCAGCTTGGGACAGGGTGGCTACGAGCAGTACTTC.

V usage is TRBV18 and J usage is TRBJ1-3; D gene unclear. V lost 5 bases and J 0 bases, leaving 8 bases between the germline ends. The CDR3 has 14 residues. The V gene's germline CDR1 is KGHSH and CDR2 LQKENI. The CDR3 coding sequence is TGTGCCAGCTCAGTTTCTACCTCTGGAAACACCATATATTTT. It is translated as CASSVSTSGNTIYF.

This clone has a handful of counts. This chain connects TRBV27 to TRBJ2-1, with D possibly being TRBD1 (7 bases). Germline V CDR1 and CDR2: MNHEY, SMNVEV (reference sequence). V shed 3 bases and J shed 6 bases, with 15 bases lying between them. The CDR3 extends over 15 amino acids. This chain's CDR3 is CASSFAGGLFNEQFF. CDR3 in DNA: TGTGCCAGCAGTTTTGCAGGGGGGTTGTTCAATGAGCAGTTCTTC.

The chain joins TRBV7-2 to TRBJ2-7; the match to TRBD2 covers 12 bases. Germline CDR1 reads SGHTA; CDR2 reads FQGNSA. The CDR3 is 15 amino acids. V lost 5 bases to trimming and J lost 7 bases; unmatched junction nucleotides: 9. The CDR3 bases are TGTGCCAGCAGCACGAGGACTAGCGGGATAGGGGAGCAGTACTTC. Translating gives CASSTRTSGIGEQYF.

There are a few counts of this clone. V and J are TRBV2 and TRBJ2-3; D gene uncertain. Germline CDR1 SNHLY, CDR2 FYNNEI. Trimming took off 10 bases at V and 2 bases at J, with 10 bases between the two ends. This CDR3 is built from 12 residues. The CDR3 spells CATGQATDTQYF. The CDR3 DNA follows: TGTGCCACCGGCCAGGCCACAGATACGCAGTATTTT. Full variable domain (outside the CDR3, taken from reference TRBV2 and TRBJ2-3): EPEVTQTPSHQVTQMGQEVILRCVPISNHLYFYWYRQILGQKVEFLVSFYNNEISEKSEIFDDQFSVERPDGSNFTLKIRSTKLEDSAMYFCATGQATDTQYFGPGTRLTVL.

The chain's CDR3 is CASSVSGLADTQYF. The CDR3 nucleotides read TGTGCCAGCAGTGTTAGCGGGTTAGCAGATACGCAGTATTTT. The chain has TRBV2 and TRBJ2-3; 7 bases fit TRBD2. V trimming: 4 bases; J trimming: 4 bases; junction bases outside the gene matches: 5. The CDR3 totals 14 residues. Germline CDR1 reads SNHLY; CDR2 reads FYNNEI.

The V gene is TRBV2, the J gene TRBJ1-6; D is undetermined. The CDR3 loop spans 15 amino acids. Germline V lookup: CDR1 SNHLY, CDR2 FYNNEI. Trimming pared 6 bases from V and 10 bases from J, leaving 19 bases between. CDR3 sequence reads: CASRPQSIGGSPLHF. The CDR3 DNA reads as TGTGCCAGCAGGCCTCAATCCATCGGCGGATCACCCCTCCACTTT.

CDR3 nucleotide sequence: TGCGCCAGCAGCTCCCGACTAGCGGGAGCGGGAGATACGCAGTATTTT. Protein: CASSSRLAGAGDTQYF. The chain combines TRBV5-1 with TRBJ2-3; 12 bases match TRBD2. The germline V gene encodes CDR1 SGHRS and CDR2 YFSETQ. The junction had 7 bases not matched to a gene; V was cut back by 3 bases and J by 5 bases. CDR3 size: 16 residues. Variable domain in full (rest from reference TRBV5-1 and TRBJ2-3): KAGVTQTPRYLIKTRGQQVTLSCSPISGHRSVSWYQQTPGQGLQFLFEYFSETQRNKGNFPGRFSGRQFSNSRSEMNVSTLELGDSALYLCASSSRLAGAGDTQYFGPGTRLTVL.

This clone was counted between two and nine times. The chain employs TRBV30 and TRBJ2-5; TRBD1 is a possible D gene (6 bases). The CDR3 covers 14 residues. Germline assignment: CDR1 GTSNPN and CDR2 SVGIG (reference sequence). V lost 5 bases and J 1 base, leaving 14 bases between the germline ends. The CDR3 nucleotides read TGTGCCTGGGGGCAGGGGCCCCCCCAAGAGACCCAGTACTTC. It yields the protein CAWGQGPPQETQYF. The full variable domain, completed using reference TRBV30 and TRBJ2-5, is SQTIHQWPATLVQPVGSPLSLECTVEGTSNPNLYWYRQAAGRGLQLLFYSVGIGQISSEVPQNLSASRPQDRQFILSSKKLLLSDSGFYLCAWGQGPPQETQYFGPGTRLLVL.

CDR3 in amino acids: CASSFRAGPPGGYTF. CDR3 in DNA: TGTGCCAGCAGCTTTCGCGCCGGCCCTCCGGGAGGCTACACCTTC. The V call is TRBV7-9, the J call TRBJ1-2; D is unresolved. Germline V gives CDR1 SEHNR, CDR2 FQNEAQ (reference sequence). The CDR3 consists of 15 residues. Trimming removed 3 bases at V and 8 bases at J, with 19 bases between.

This chain connects TRBV7-2 to TRBJ1-3; maybe TRBD1 (6 bases). The CDR3 extends over 17 amino acids. Trimming took off 4 bases at V and 2 bases at J, with 18 bases between the two ends. The V gene's germline CDR1 is SGHTA and CDR2 FQGNSA. CDR3: CASSSQGIRLAGNTIYF. In nucleotides, the CDR3 is TGTGCCAGCAGCTCCCAGGGGATCAGGTTAGCTGGAAACACCATATATTTT.

This clone was seen a single time. This chain uses TRBV5-1 with TRBJ2-1; D gene uncertain. The ends were cut back, 6 bases at V and 0 bases at J, with 7 bases in the middle. CDR3 length equals 13 residues. Per the germline V gene, CDR1 is SGHRS and CDR2 is YFSETQ. The CDR3 nucleotides read TGCGCCAGCAAGAACTCCTCCTACAATGAGCAGTTCTTC. Amino acids: CASKNSSYNEQFF. Variable domain in full (rest from reference TRBV5-1 and TRBJ2-1): KAGVTQTPRYLIKTRGQQVTLSCSPISGHRSVSWYQQTPGQGLQFLFEYFSETQRNKGNFPGRFSGRQFSNSRSEMNVSTLELGDSALYLCASKNSSYNEQFFGPGTRLTVL.

For the CDR3, the DNA is TGTGCCAGTAGTATAGGGGCAGGAAGCAATCAGCCCCAGCATTTT. The encoded protein is CASSIGAGSNQPQHF. The chain has TRBV19 and TRBJ1-5; D gene uncertain. V lost 1 base, J lost 1 base, and 8 bases lay in between. There are 15 residues in the CDR3. The V gene's germline CDR1 is LNHDA and CDR2 SQIVND (reference sequence).

This clone was seen a few times. This rearrangement joins TRBV19 to TRBJ2-4, with TRBD2 as a possible D gene (6 bases). V lost 4 bases and J lost 4, with 11 bases in between. This CDR3 spans 14 amino acids. The germline gives CDR1 LNHDA, CDR2 SQIVND (reference sequence). Here the CDR3 reads CASSNPGEKNIQYF. Written as DNA, the CDR3 is TGTGCCAGTAGTAACCCGGGAGAAAAAAACATTCAGTACTTC.

This chain links TRBV6-5 with TRBJ1-1; 9 bases map to TRBD1. Trimming at V came to 3 bases and at J to 1 base, leaving 3 bases not matched to a gene. CDR1 is MNHEY and CDR2 is SVGAGI in the germline V gene. The CDR3 runs 15 residues. The CDR3 protein is CASSYGQGRNTEAFF. Written as DNA, the CDR3 is TGTGCCAGCAGTTATGGACAGGGGAGGAACACTGAAGCTTTCTTT.

This chain connects TRBV11-2 to TRBJ2-5, with 11 bases identical to TRBD2. Trimming took 4 bases from V and 4 from J; bases not matched to a gene: 8. CDR1 and CDR2 from the germline V gene are SGHAT and FQNNGV. CDR3 length: 16 amino acids. CDR3 sequence reads: CASSYLAGGPRETQYF. In DNA form, the CDR3 reads TGTGCCAGCAGCTACTTAGCGGGGGGGCCGCGAGAGACCCAGTACTTC.

This sequence joins TRBV30 and TRBJ2-7; 10 bases match TRBD1. In germline, CDR1 is GTSNPN, CDR2 SVGIG (reference sequence). The length of the CDR3 is 14 residues. Germline trimming cut 4 bases from V and 3 bases from J; bases unmatched to any gene: 6. In DNA, the CDR3 is TGTGCCTGGAAGCGGGGACAGGGGAGCTACGAGCAGTACTTC. Translated, it gives CAWKRGQGSYEQYF.

This chain connects TRBV5-5 to TRBJ2-7, with D possibly matching TRBD2 (5 bases). Germline values: CDR1 SGHKS, CDR2 YYEKEE (reference sequence). Trimming removed 0 bases from V and 3 bases from J, with 13 bases in between. The CDR3 totals 15 residues. In DNA, the CDR3 is TGTGCCAGCAGCTTGGGTCGGGGAATAAACTACGAGCAGTACTTC. Encoded protein: CASSLGRGINYEQYF.